This T cell receptor beta chain was recovered during a study of blood T cell repertoires in COVID-19. Across the study: The origin of the acute and convalescent COVID-19 samples was the United States, Italy and Spain.

As processed by the authors: Amplification of reference gene primers was used by the study to estimate nucleated cell counts. The method was immunoSEQ multiplex PCR; TCRdb's version includes in-frame clones alone and lacks a portion of them. The DNA gave D and trimming, while V, J and clone size come from that table. The sample shows more than 250,000 clones, around 87% of them seen only once. The sequence was obtained from a man in his fifties with active or convalescent COVID-19. Sequenced: peripheral blood.

CDR3 loop: CASSIAADIMNTEAFF. The CDR3, as DNA: TGTGCCAGTAGTATAGCGGCAGACATTATGAACACTGAAGCTTTCTTT. This chain connects TRBV19 to TRBJ1-1; D not certain. Deletions cut 1 base from V and 0 bases from J, with 12 bases between. The CDR3 sequence is 16 residues long. CDR1 is LNHDA and CDR2 is SQIVND in the germline V gene (reference sequence).